The clone carrying this TCR beta chain was seen a single time. Profiling relied on immunoSEQ multiplex PCR, and the TCRdb table lists in-frame clones only, not all of them. The sample includes approximately 230,000 clones, approximately 86% of them seen just once. This CDR3 spans 17 amino acids. The germline V gene encodes CDR1 LGHNA and CDR2 YNFKEQ. V dropped 0 bases and J dropped 2; count of bases not matched to a gene: 8. This record belongs to a study of blood T cell repertoires in COVID-19. This receptor was identified in an elderly man with acute or convalescent COVID-19. The chain couples TRBV4-2 to TRBJ2-7; 9 nucleotides agree with TRBD2. Sample: peripheral blood. DNA of the CDR3: TGTGCCAGCAGCCAAGAAACCGGGACTAGCCCTCCCTACGAGCAGTACTTC. This translates into CASSQETGTSPPYEQYF.